This T cell receptor beta chain was found in a study of blood T cell repertoires in COVID-19 (dated by TCRdb to about 2020). Turning to the overall study: Samples covering the acute and convalescent phases of COVID-19 were provided by collaborators in the United States, Italy and Spain. Nearly every sample came with metadata listing a de-identified subject ID, COVID-19 status, age in years and sex. The prospective study material was composed of cDNA or gDNA derived from T cells, B-cell-depleted T cells, or PBMCs. The dataset comprised deeply sampled blood TCRbeta repertoires from subjects exposed to, actively infected with, or recovered from COVID-19. Where available, HLA class I and class II types were obtained from metadata supplied by the sample provider rather than from assay-based typing. Samples were obtained from the ongoing ImmuneRACE study (first 160 participants) and from roughly 1,300 subjects provided by 6 global collaborators. The repertoires were made available in a free public database intended to serve as a resource for research on the immune response to SARS-CoV-2.

The research as a whole found: How much clinical and demographic metadata was included differed by source and by participant, and the metadata was provided uncurated.

Comments on this clone: Its antigen is unknown. The input lacks base qualities; no much larger clone sits a single base away.

TCRbeta CDR3 regions were amplified from genomic DNA by means of the immunoSEQ Assay, a bias-controlled multiplex PCR. The authors' analysis ran thus. Nucleated cell counts per sample were estimated from amplification of reference gene primers within the assay. To quantify the absolute abundance of each unique TCRbeta CDR3 rearrangement, sequence reads were collapsed and filtered. For each sample, productive Simpson clonality was calculated by taking the square root of Simpson's diversity index across productive rearrangements. The table comes from immuneACCESS by way of TCRdb, which keeps in-frame sequences with V and J called. Part of the clones is missing from these tables; in studies checked, under half for an unresolved V gene and the rest for unknown reasons. Clonal size and the V and J genes are those of that table, whereas D and trimming came from the DNA. The sample has around 160,000 clones on record, 80% to 90% of them singletons. The biggest ten clones account for around 8% of the sample.

CDR1 and CDR2 are read off the germline V gene as SGDLS and YYNGEE. Spanning cysteine to phenylalanine, the CDR3 consists of 16 amino acids. CDR3 DNA is the only sequence kept; it has 48 bases, read in frame from the first base. At the junction V is shortened by 4 bases and J by 2 bases; bases outside the gene matches: 4. In Seattle, one collaborating source enrolled patients while the infection was active and tracked those patients longitudinally over the course of disease. Collaborating institutions collected whole blood in K2EDTA tubes following their own protocols. For TCRbeta analysis, collaborators shipped samples as frozen whole blood, isolated PBMCs, or DNA extracted from either of those sample types.

Sequencing was carried out using peripheral blood. The sequence was obtained from a woman aged 60 to 75 with COVID-19, enrolled during active disease. The chain couples TRBV9 to TRBJ2-5, and TRBD2 aligns with 14 junction nucleotides. For the CDR3, the sequence is CASSSGTSGRQETQYF. The DNA sequence follows: TGTGCCAGCAGCTCGGGGACTAGCGGGAGACAAGAGACCCAGTACTTC.